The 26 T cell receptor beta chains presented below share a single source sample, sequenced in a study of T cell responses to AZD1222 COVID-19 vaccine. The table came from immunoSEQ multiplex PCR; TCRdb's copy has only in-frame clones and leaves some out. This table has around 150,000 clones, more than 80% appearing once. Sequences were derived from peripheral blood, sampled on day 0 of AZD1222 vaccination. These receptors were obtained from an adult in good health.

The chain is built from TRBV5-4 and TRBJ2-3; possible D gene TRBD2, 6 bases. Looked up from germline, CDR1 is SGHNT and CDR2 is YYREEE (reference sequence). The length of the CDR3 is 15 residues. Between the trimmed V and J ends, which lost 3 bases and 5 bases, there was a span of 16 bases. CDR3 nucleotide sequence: TGTGCCAGCAGCTCTAGCGAGGGGTTAGGAGATACGCAGTATTTT. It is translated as CASSSSEGLGDTQYF.

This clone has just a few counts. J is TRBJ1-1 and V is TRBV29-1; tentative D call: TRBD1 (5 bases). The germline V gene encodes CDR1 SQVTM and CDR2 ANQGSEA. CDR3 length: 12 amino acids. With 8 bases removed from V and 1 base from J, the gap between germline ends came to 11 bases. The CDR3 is CSLITGNTEAFF. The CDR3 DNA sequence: TGCAGCCTAATTACAGGGAACACTGAAGCTTTCTTT.

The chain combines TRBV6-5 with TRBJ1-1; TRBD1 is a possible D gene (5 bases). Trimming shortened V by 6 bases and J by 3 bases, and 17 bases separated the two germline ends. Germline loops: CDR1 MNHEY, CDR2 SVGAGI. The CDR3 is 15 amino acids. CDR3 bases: TGTGCCAGCAGAGACGCCAGGGCGGGGGACACTGAAGCTTTCTTT. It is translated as CASRDARAGDTEAFF.

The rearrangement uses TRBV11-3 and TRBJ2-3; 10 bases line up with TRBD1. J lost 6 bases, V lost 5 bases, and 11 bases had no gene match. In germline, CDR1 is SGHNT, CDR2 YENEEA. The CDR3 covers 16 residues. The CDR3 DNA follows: TGTGCCAGCAGCGCCTCGACAGGGGGCGCGGGGGATACGCAGTATTTT. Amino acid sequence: CASSASTGGAGDTQYF.

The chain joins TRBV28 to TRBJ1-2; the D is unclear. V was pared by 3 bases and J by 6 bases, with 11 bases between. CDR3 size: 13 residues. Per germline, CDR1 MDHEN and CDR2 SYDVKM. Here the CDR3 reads CASSLLGLNGYTF. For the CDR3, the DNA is TGTGCCAGCAGTTTGTTAGGGTTGAATGGCTACACCTTC.

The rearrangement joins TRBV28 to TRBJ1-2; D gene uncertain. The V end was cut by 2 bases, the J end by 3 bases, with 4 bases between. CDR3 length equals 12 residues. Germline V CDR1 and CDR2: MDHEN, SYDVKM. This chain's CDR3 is CASSLRHYGYTF. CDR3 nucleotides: TGTGCCAGCAGTTTAAGGCACTATGGCTACACCTTC.

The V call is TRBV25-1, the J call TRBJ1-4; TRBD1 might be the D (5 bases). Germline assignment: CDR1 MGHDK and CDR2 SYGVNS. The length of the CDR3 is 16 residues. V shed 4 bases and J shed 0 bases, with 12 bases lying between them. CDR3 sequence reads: CASSAGGIATNEKLFF. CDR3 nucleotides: TGTGCCAGCAGTGCTGGGGGGATCGCAACTAATGAAAAACTGTTTTTT.

This CDR3 reads CASRAFLGPGNTIYF. The CDR3 DNA follows: TGCGCCAGCAGGGCATTCCTGGGACCTGGAAACACCATATATTTT. The chain recombines TRBV10-1 with TRBJ1-3, with D perhaps matching TRBD1 (5 bases). Germline V gene data show CDR1 as WNHNN and CDR2 as SYGVQD (reference sequence). Deletions cut 6 bases from V and 2 bases from J, with 14 bases between. The CDR3 covers 15 residues.

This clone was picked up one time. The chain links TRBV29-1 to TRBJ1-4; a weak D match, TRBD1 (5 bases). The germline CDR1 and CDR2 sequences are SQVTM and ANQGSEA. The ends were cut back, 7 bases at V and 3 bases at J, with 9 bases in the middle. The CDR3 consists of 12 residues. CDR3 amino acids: CSAGAANEKLFF. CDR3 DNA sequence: TGCAGCGCTGGGGCCGCTAATGAAAAACTGTTTTTT. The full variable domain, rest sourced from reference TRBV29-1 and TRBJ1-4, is SAVISQKPSRDICQRGTSLTIQCQVDSQVTMMFWYRQQPGQSLTLIATANQGSEATYESGFVIDKFPISRPNLTFSTLTVSNMSPEDSSIYLCSAGAANEKLFFGSGTQLSVL.

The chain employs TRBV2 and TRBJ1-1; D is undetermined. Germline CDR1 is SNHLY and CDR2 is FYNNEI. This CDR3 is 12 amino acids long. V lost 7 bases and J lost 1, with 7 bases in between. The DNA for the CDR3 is TGTGCCAGCACTATATGGAACACTGAAGCTTTCTTT. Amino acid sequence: CASTIWNTEAFF.

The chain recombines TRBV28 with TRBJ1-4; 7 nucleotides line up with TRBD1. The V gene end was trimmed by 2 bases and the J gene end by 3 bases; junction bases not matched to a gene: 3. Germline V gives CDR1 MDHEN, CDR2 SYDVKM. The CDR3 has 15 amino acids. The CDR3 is CASSLTGTANEKLFF. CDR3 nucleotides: TGTGCCAGCAGTTTAACAGGGACAGCTAATGAAAAACTGTTTTTT.

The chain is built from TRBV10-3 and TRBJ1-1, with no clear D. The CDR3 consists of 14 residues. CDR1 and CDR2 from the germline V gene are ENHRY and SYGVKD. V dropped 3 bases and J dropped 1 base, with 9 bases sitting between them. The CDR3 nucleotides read TGTGCCATCAGTGACAAGGCTGCGAACACTGAAGCTTTCTTT. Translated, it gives CAISDKAANTEAFF.

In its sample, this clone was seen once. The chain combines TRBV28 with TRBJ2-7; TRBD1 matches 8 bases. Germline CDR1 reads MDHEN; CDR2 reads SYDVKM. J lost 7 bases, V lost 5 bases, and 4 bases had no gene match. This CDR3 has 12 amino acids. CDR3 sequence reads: CASSQGAREQYF. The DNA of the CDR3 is TGTGCCAGCAGTCAGGGGGCGAGGGAGCAGTACTTC.

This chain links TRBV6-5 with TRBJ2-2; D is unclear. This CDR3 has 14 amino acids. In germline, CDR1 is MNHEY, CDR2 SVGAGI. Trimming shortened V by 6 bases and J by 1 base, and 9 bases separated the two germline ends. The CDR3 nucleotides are TGTGCCAGCAGCCGCGGTGGGAACACCGGGGAGCTGTTTTTT. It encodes CASSRGGNTGELFF.

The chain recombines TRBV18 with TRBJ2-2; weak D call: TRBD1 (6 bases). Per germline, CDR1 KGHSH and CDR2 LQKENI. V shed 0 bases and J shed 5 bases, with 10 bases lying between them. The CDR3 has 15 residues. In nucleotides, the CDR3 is TGTGCCAGCTCACCACCAGGGGGTCGGACCGGGGAGCTGTTTTTT. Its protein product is CASSPPGGRTGELFF.

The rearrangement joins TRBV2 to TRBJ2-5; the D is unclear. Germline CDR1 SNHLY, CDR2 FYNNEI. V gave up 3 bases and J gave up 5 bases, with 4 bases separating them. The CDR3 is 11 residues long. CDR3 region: CASSDRETQYF. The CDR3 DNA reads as TGTGCCAGCAGTGATCGGGAGACCCAGTACTTC.

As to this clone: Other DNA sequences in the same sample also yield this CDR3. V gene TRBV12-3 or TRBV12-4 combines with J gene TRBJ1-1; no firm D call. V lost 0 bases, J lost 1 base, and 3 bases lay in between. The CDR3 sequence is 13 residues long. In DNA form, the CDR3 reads TGTGCCAGCAGTTTAGCGGGGAACACTGAAGCTTTCTTT. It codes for CASSLAGNTEAFF.

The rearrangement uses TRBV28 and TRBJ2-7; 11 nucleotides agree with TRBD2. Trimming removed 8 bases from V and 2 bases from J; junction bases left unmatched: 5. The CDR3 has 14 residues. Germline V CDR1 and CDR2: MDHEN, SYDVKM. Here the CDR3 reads CASRYSGGAYEQYF. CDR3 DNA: TGTGCCAGCCGATATAGCGGGGGGGCCTACGAGCAGTACTTC.

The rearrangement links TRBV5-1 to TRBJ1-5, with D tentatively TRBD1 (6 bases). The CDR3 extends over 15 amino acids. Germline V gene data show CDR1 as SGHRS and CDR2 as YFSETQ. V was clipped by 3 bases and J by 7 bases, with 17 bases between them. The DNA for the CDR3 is TGCGCCAGCAGCTGGGACGGGGGCGCGGGACAGCCCCAGCATTTT. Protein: CASSWDGGAGQPQHF.

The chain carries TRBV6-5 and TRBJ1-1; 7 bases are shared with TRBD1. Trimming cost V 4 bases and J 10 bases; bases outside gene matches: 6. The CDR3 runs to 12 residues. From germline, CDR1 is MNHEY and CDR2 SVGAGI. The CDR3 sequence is CASSLSGGRAFF. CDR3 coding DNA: TGTGCCAGCAGTTTATCAGGGGGAAGAGCTTTCTTT.

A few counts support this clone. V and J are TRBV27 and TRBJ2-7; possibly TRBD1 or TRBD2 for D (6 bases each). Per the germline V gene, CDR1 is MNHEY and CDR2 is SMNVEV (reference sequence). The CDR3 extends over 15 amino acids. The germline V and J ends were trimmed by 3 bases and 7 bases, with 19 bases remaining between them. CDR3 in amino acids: CASSFSGAHSGEQYF. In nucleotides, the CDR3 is TGTGCCAGCAGTTTTTCGGGGGCCCACTCCGGAGAGCAGTACTTC.

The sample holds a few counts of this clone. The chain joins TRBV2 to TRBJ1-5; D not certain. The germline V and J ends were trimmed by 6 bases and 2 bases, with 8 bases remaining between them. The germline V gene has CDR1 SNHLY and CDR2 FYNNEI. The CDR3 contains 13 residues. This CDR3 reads CASSTDGNQPQHF. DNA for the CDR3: TGTGCCAGCAGCACCGATGGCAATCAGCCCCAGCATTTT.

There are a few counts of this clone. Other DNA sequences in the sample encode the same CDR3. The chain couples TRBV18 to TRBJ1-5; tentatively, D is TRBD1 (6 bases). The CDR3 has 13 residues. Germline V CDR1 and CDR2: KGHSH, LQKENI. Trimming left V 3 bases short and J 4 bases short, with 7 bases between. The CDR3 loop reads CASSPDRNQPQHF. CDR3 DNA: TGTGCCAGCTCACCGGACAGAAATCAGCCCCAGCATTTT.

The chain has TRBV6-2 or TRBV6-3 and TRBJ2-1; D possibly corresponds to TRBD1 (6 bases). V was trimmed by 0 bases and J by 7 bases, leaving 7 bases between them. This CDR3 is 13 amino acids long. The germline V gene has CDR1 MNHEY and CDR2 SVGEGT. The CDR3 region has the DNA TGTGCCAGCAGTTACTCGAGGGGGAATGAGCAGTTCTTC. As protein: CASSYSRGNEQFF.

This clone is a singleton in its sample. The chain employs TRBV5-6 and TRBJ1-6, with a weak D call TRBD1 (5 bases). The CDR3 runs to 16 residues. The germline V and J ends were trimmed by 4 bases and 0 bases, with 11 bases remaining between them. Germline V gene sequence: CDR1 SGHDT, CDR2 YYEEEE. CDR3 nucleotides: TGTGCCAGCAGCAAAGGGACTGCCTCCTATAATTCACCCCTCCACTTT. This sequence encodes CASSKGTASYNSPLHF. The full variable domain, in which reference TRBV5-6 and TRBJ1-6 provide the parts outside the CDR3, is DAGVTQSPTHLIKTRGQQVTLRCSPKSGHDTVSWYQQALGQGPQFIFQYYEEEERQRGNFPDRFSGHQFPNYSSELNVNALLLGDSALYLCASSKGTASYNSPLHFGNGTRLTVT.

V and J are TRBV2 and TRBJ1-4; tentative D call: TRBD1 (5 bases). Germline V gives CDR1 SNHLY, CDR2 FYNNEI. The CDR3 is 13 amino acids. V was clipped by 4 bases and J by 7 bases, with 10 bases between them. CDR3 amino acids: CASSGGVAEKLFF. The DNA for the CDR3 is TGTGCCAGCAGTGGAGGGGTTGCTGAAAAACTGTTTTTT.